Detailed here is one TCR beta chain. TCR sequencing used cDNA made by reverse transcription of extracted RNA. The table came from immunoSEQ multiplex PCR; TCRdb's copy has only in-frame clones and leaves some out. Of 50,000 to 70,000 clones listed, 44% are singletons. This specimen comes from a study of CD8+ T cells in alopecia areata. Germline V lookup: CDR1 SEHNR, CDR2 FQNEAQ (reference sequence). The CDR3 sequence is 13 residues long. V was trimmed by 8 bases and J by 5 bases, leaving 16 bases between them. The chain employs TRBV7-9 and TRBJ2-7; D not resolved. Sequenced: NKG2D-low CD8+ T cells sorted from blood. The receptor's source is a human donor with alopecia areata. CDR3 sequence (DNA): TGTGCCAGCGGGCGGCGTTTGTGGGACGAGCAGTACTTC. It is translated as CASGRRLWDEQYF.